This is a list of T cell receptor beta chains from one sample in a study of T cells after yellow fever vaccination. One entry per CDR3 protein results from TCRdb running MiXCR on the 5' RACE reads. The data show 150,000 to 200,000 distinct CDR3 sequences, with 6% to 7.5% seen just once and approximately 2.4% held by the top ten. Material: CD4+ T cells sorted from PBMCs, obtained less than 6 days after the first yellow fever vaccination. All receptors come from a man younger than 35 who received the YFV17D yellow fever vaccine. CDR3s include the opening cysteine and the closing phenylalanine or tryptophan. Fields, in order: V gene, CDR3 length, CDR3 protein.

V: TRBV28; length: 15; CDR3: CASSLGGQGASEQYF
V: TRBV4-1; length: 20; CDR3: CASSQPQARQGAGFNYGYTF
V: TRBV25-1; length: 16; CDR3: CASSEFPYRLSYEQYF
V: TRBV12-3/TRBV12-4; length: 14; CDR3: CASSSQVGAHGYTF
V: TRBV12-5; length: 13; CDR3: CASGLVGVETQYF
V: TRBV5-4; length: 13; CDR3: CASSLVADNEQFF
V: TRBV5-4; length: 14; CDR3: CASSITGGEEPQHF
V: TRBV20-1; length: 15; CDR3: CSARDGTSGGHEQFF
V: TRBV20-1; length: 13; CDR3: CSVRGAIHQPQHF
V: TRBV3-1; length: 13; CDR3: CASSHRANNEQFF
V: TRBV7-8; length: 16; CDR3: CASSLVGGAGRETQYF
V: TRBV2; length: 14; CDR3: CASSGNGGEETQYF
V: TRBV7-3; length: 14; CDR3: CASSSGTGTGELFF
V: TRBV19; length: 18; CDR3: CASSMGARIGTAHTEAFF
V: TRBV20-1; length: 15; CDR3: CSASERLGGTDTQYF
V: TRBV7-2; length: 14; CDR3: CASSLARTYNEQFF
V: TRBV7-2; length: 14; CDR3: CASSLAENTGELFF
V: TRBV7-3; length: 14; CDR3: CASSSEPGLRELFF
V: TRBV10-3; length: 13; CDR3: CAIRIDTSYEQYF
V: TRBV7-9; length: 12; CDR3: CASTIEGARAFF
V: TRBV6-1; length: 12; CDR3: CASSEYDTEAFF
V: TRBV28; length: 17; CDR3: CASSGRTSGALGDEQFF
V: TRBV20-1; length: 14; CDR3: CSAGADPNTGELFF
V: TRBV7-9; length: 14; CDR3: CASSFQTVSYEQYF
V: TRBV6-7; length: 17; CDR3: CASSPGLAGTHTDTQYF
V: TRBV7-8; length: 15; CDR3: CASRRGVQENYGYTF
V: TRBV7-2; length: 14; CDR3: CASSLGYRRYEQYF
V: TRBV5-4; length: 13; CDR3: CASSLGAPGELFF
V: TRBV5-1; length: 13; CDR3: CASSATGNDVLTF
V: TRBV19; length: 17; CDR3: CASSMGSGQLNTGELFF
V: TRBV11-2; length: 12; CDR3: CASSFVNTEAFF
V: TRBV7-2; length: 15; CDR3: CASSSGHPTLYGYTF
V: TRBV20-1; length: 14; CDR3: CSARDLPVQGTQYF
V: TRBV5-1; length: 16; CDR3: CASSLKIRGRDTEAFF
V: TRBV7-2; length: 14; CDR3: CASTNRGGPETQYF
V: TRBV12-3/TRBV12-4; length: 13; CDR3: CASSAYVESPLHF
V: TRBV21-1; length: 16; CDR3: CASSGSVLGLQETQYF
V: TRBV5-5; length: 14; CDR3: CASSFHLDQETQYF
V: TRBV9; length: 15; CDR3: CASSVAGGRADTQYF
V: TRBV20-1; length: 14; CDR3: CSARRGQGRNEQFF
V: TRBV6-1; length: 13; CDR3: CARKKTAAETQYF
V: TRBV5-1; length: 15; CDR3: CASRRQGSDGDTQYF
V: TRBV5-1; length: 14; CDR3: CASSLGGSAYEQYF
V: TRBV5-1; length: 13; CDR3: CASSLVVSYEQYF
V: TRBV4-3; length: 17; CDR3: CASSQGPGHSGANVLTF
V: TRBV4-1; length: 17; CDR3: CASSRPGQGSGKNIQYF
V: TRBV10-3; length: 14; CDR3: CAISERENTGELFF